The sequence of this T cell receptor (beta chain) was determined in a study of blood T cell repertoires in COVID-19. On the study more broadly: Samples came from the United States, Italy and Spain, spanning acute and convalescent COVID-19.

The table came from immunoSEQ multiplex PCR; TCRdb's copy has only in-frame clones and leaves some out. The table lists approximately 150,000 clones, 75% to 90% of them singletons, with approximately 4% in the top ten. This clone is a singleton in its sample. This CDR3 is 14 amino acids long. Trimming cost V 0 bases and J 6 bases, with 9 bases left between them. Germline CDR1 is SGHDT and CDR2 is YYEEEE. A case of COVID-19 had been met by exposed participants within 2 weeks before study entry. The chain uses TRBV5-6 and TRBJ1-4; TRBD1 is a possible D gene (5 bases). This TCR came from a woman aged 40 to 55 who had been exposed to COVID-19. The specimen sequenced was PBMCs or T cells enriched from blood (not recorded which). CDR3 amino acids: CASSLGQRDEKLFF. CDR3 DNA: TGTGCCAGCAGCTTGGGACAGCGTGATGAAAAACTGTTTTTT.